This paragraph reports one T cell receptor (beta chain). Its target is not known. This entry belongs to a study of persistence of HIV-infected CD4 T cells. Study observations and caveats: Degenerate expanded CDR3beta sequences were enriched among CMV- and Gag-responding cells.

V lost 3 bases to trimming and J lost 7 bases; unmatched junction nucleotides: 10. Germline assignment: CDR1 KGHSH and CDR2 LQKENI. This CDR3 has 15 amino acids. This was the immunoSEQ version 4 assay in survey mode. The data were produced by immunoSEQ multiplex PCR, yet TCRdb's version contains in-frame clones alone and is incomplete. The sample includes just under 65,000 clones, about four fifths seen only once; the top ten take around 1.7%. Cells were stimulated with overlapping HIV-1 Gag 15-mer peptides. Sorted nonresponding memory CD4+ T cells were CD40L-negative, CD69-negative, CD45RO-high. The chain couples TRBV18 to TRBJ2-7; 9 bases agree with TRBD1. Sequenced here: CD4+ T cells sorted from PBMCs after approximately 19-hour stimulation, sampled from a patient who received antiretroviral therapy. The source is an adult man with HIV who was CMV-seropositive. Here the CDR3 DNA reads TGTGCCAGCTCACCGGGACAGGGTGCGGCTAGAGAGCAGTACTTC. This translates into CASSPGQGAAREQYF.